The present T cell receptor beta chain was sequenced within a study of blood T cell repertoires in COVID-19. Study-level background: Samples taken during acute and convalescent COVID-19 were collected in the United States, Italy and Spain. Nucleic acid was either cDNA or gDNA, and it came from T cells, B-cell-depleted T cells, or PBMCs.

Under the authors' procedure: From reference gene primer amplification, estimates of nucleated cell counts were derived. Assay used: immunoSEQ multiplex PCR; TCRdb lists only in-frame clones, some missing. That table is the source of V, J and clone size, and D and trimming were worked out from the DNA. Among roughly 150,000 clones listed, approximately 86% were seen once. The trim removed 3 bases at V and 1 base at J, leaving 9 bases unmatched. The CDR3 sequence is 18 residues long. From germline, CDR1 is MNHNS and CDR2 SASEGT. The chain joins TRBV6-1 to TRBJ1-5, with 10 nucleotides matching TRBD1. The specimen was peripheral blood. The sequence was obtained from a woman between 70 and 85 years old with acute or convalescent COVID-19. CDR3 protein: CASSEPGTGAYSNQPQHF. CDR3 DNA sequence: TGTGCCAGCAGTGAGCCCGGGACAGGGGCATACAGCAATCAGCCCCAGCATTTT.